This T cell receptor beta chain was captured in a study of blood T cell repertoires in COVID-19. Study-level information: Acute and convalescent COVID-19 specimens originated in the United States, Italy and Spain. Nucleic acid was either cDNA or gDNA, and it came from T cells, B-cell-depleted T cells, or PBMCs.

Trimming cost V 3 bases and J 6 bases; bases outside gene matches: 5. This CDR3 has 15 residues. Germline-derived CDR1 and CDR2 are KGHDR and SFDVKD. This table comes from immunoSEQ multiplex PCR, and its TCRdb copy is limited to in-frame clones, with some not included. The sample consists of approximately 360,000 clones, more than 80% of them appearing once. The origin of this receptor is a man aged 35 to 55 with acute or convalescent COVID-19. This chain uses TRBV24-1 with TRBJ2-1; 9 bases are a match to TRBD2. Sequenced sample: peripheral blood. CDR3 sequence: CATSDRAGGVNEQFF. In DNA form, the CDR3 reads TGTGCCACCAGTGATCGGGCGGGAGGGGTCAATGAGCAGTTCTTC.